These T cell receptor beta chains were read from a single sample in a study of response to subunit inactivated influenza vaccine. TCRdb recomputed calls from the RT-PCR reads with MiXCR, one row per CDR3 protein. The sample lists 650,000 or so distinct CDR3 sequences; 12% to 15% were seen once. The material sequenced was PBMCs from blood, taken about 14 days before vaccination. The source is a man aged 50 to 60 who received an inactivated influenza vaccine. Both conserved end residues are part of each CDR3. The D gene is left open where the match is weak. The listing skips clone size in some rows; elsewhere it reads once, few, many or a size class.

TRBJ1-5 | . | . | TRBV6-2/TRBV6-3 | TGTGCCAGCAGTTACTCGTTTGCAAGCAATCAGCCCCAGCATTTT | CASSYSFASNQPQHF
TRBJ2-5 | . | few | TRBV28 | TGTGCCAGCAGACCCTTCCTTGTTTCGGAAAGTCAAGAGACCCAGTACTTC | CASRPFLVSESQETQYF
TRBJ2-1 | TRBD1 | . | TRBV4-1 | TGCGCCAGCAGCCCGATAGAAAGGGGGCCCTACAATGAGCAGTTCTTC | CASSPIERGPYNEQFF
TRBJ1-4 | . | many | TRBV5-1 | TGCGCCAGCAGCTTGCGGTCGGGGAATGAAAACCTGTTTTTT | CASSLRSGNENLFF
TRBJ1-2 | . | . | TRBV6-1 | TGTGCCAGCAGGGCCGGGACGGGTTATGGCTACACCTTC | CASRAGTGYGYTF
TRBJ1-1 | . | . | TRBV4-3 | TGCGCCAGCAGCCCCGGGACATCCTTTAACACTGAAGCTTTCTTT | CASSPGTSFNTEAFF
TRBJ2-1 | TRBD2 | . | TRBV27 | TGTGCCAGCAGTTTAATTCCCCGGACTAGCGGTAACTACAATGAGCAGTTCTTC | CASSLIPRTSGNYNEQFF
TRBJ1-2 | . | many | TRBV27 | TGTGCCAGCAGTTCGGGGGCTAACTATGGCTACACCTTC | CASSSGANYGYTF
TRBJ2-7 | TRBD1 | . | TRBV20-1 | TGCAGTGCTCCCTCAGGGGGAGTTGGTTACGAGCAGTACTTC | CSAPSGGVGYEQYF
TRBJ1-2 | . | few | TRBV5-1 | TGCGCCAGCAGCTTGGGCCCGACAGAAAACTATGGCTACACCTTC | CASSLGPTENYGYTF
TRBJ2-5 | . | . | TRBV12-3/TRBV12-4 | TGTGCCAGCAGCCTGGGGGACGGACAAGAGACCCAGTACTTC | CASSLGDGQETQYF
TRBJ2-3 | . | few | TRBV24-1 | TGTGCCACCAGTGATTTTTCAGGGGCGGCAGATACGCAGTATTTT | CATSDFSGAADTQYF
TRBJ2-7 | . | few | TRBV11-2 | TGTGCCAGCAGCAAAAGCGGCCAGGGGGGTCGATCCTCCTACGAGCAGTACTTC | CASSKSGQGGRSSYEQYF
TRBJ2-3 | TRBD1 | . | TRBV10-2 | TGCGCCAGCAGCGACCGCGGACAGGGACCCTTCACAGATACGCAGTATTTT | CASSDRGQGPFTDTQYF
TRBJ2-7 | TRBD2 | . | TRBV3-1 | TGTGCCAGCAGCCAACTTAGGGGCGGGACTAGTGAGCAGTACTTC | CASSQLRGGTSEQYF
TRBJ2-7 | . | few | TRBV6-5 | TGTGCCAGCAGTTACTCTTTTTCGGCAGGTTCCTACGAGCAGTACTTC | CASSYSFSAGSYEQYF
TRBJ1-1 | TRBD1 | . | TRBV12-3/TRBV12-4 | TGTGCCAGCAGTTTTGGAGGGGGCGCGACTGAAGCTTTCTTT | CASSFGGGATEAFF
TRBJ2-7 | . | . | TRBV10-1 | TGCGCCAGCAGCGACGCTGTTGGGGGGTCCTACGAGCAGTACTTC | CASSDAVGGSYEQYF
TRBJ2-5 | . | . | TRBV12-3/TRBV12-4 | TGTGCCAGCAGTTTGCTGCAGGGGCCACGTACCCAGTACTTC | CASSLLQGPRTQYF
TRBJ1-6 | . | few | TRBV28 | TGTGCCAGCAGTCGGGACCTACTTCTGGATTCACCCCTCCACTTT | CASSRDLLLDSPLHF
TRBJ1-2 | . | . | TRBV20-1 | TGCAGTGCTCCCCGTACGGGGACCTATGGCTACACCTTC | CSAPRTGTYGYTF
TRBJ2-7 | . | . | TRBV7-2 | TGTGCCAGCAGCTTAGCGCCCGGGTCCCAAGTTCGCTACGAGCAGTACTTC | CASSLAPGSQVRYEQYF
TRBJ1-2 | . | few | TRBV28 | TGTGCCAGCGCCAACAAGGGTAACTATGGCTACACCTTC | CASANKGNYGYTF
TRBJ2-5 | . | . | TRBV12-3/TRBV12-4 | TGTGCCAGCAACCAGGCCTCACCTCGGGAGACCCAGTACTTC | CASNQASPRETQYF
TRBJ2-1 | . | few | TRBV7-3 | TGTGCCAGCAGCCCCTCCCCTTTGAGTGAGCAGTTCTTC | CASSPSPLSEQFF
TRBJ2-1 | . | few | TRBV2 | TGTGCCAGCAGTGACCTGCACGTCTCCTACAATGAGCAGTTCTTC | CASSDLHVSYNEQFF
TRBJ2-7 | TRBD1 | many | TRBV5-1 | TGCGCCAGCAGCTCAGGGGGATACGAGCAGTACTTC | CASSSGGYEQYF
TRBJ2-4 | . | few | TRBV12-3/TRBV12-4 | TGTGCCAGCAGTTTAGTAGCAGTGCGTGACATTCAGTACTTC | CASSLVAVRDIQYF
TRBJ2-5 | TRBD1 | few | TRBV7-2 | TGTGCCAGCAGCTTAAGAAGTTGGACAGGGAGAGAGACCCAGTACTTC | CASSLRSWTGRETQYF
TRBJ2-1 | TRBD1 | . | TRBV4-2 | TGTGCCAGCAGCCGGTCAGGACAGGGGGCAGCCTACAATGAGCAGTTCTTC | CASSRSGQGAAYNEQFF
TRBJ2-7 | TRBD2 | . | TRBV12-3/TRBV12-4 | TGTGCCAGCAGTTTAAGTGGGCGGGGGACGCACGAGCAGTACTTC | CASSLSGRGTHEQYF
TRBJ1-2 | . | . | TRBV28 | TGTGCCAGCAGTTTAGTCTCGAGCAATTTCGGCTATGGCTACACCTTC | CASSLVSSNFGYGYTF
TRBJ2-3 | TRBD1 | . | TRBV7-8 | TGTGCCAGCAGCCCGGACAGGGGACCACTCACAGATACGCAGTATTTT | CASSPDRGPLTDTQYF